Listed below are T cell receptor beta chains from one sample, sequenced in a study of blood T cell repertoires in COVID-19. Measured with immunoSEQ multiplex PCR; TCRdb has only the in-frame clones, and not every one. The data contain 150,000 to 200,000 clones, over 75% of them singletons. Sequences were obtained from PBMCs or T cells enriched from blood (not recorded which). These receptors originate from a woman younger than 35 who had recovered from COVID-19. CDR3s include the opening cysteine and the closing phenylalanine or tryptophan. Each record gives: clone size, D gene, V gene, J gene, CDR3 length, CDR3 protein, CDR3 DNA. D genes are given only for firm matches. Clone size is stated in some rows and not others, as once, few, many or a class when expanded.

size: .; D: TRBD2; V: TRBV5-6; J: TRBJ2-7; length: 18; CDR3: CASSLTGQGTSGRYEQYF; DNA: TGTGCCAGCAGCTTGACTGGACAAGGGACTAGCGGGAGGTACGAGCAGTACTTC
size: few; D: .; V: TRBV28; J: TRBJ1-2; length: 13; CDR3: CASSTGLTYGYTF; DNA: TGTGCCAGCAGTACAGGACTAACCTATGGCTACACCTTC
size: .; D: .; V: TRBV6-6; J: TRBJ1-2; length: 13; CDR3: CASSLNLDAANTF; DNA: TGTGCCAGCAGCCTTAATCTAGACGCGGCCAACACCTTC
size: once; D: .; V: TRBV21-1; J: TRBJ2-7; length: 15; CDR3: CASFSPERIPHEQYF; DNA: TGTGCCAGCTTCTCCCCAGAACGAATTCCCCACGAGCAGTACTTC
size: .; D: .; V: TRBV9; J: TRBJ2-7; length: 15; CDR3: CASSVGIGSSYEQYF; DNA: TGTGCCAGCAGCGTAGGGATCGGGAGTTCCTACGAGCAGTACTTC
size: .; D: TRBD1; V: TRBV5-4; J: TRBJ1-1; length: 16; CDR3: CASIWAGTGDQTEAFF; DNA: TGTGCCAGCATATGGGCCGGGACAGGGGATCAGACTGAAGCTTTCTTT
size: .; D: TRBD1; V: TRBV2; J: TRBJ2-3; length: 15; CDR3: CASNYRDRGTDTQYF; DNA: TGTGCCAGCAACTACAGGGACAGGGGTACAGATACGCAGTATTTT
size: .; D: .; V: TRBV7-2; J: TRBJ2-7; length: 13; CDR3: CASSSGILDEQYF; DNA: TGTGCCAGCAGCTCCGGGATCCTGGACGAGCAGTACTTC
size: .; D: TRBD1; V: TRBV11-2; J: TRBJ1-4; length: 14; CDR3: CASSLGQTNEKLFF; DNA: TGTGCCAGCAGCCTGGGACAGACTAATGAAAAACTGTTTTTT
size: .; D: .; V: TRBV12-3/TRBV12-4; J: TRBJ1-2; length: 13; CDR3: CASSFGQNYGYTF; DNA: TGTGCCAGCAGTTTTGGACAGAACTATGGCTACACCTTC
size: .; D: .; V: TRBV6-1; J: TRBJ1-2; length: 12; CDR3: CASSENRVGYTF; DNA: TGTGCCAGCAGTGAAAACAGGGTTGGCTACACCTTC
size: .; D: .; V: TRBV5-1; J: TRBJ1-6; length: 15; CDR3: CASSLDRTANSPLHF; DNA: TGCGCCAGCAGCTTGGATAGAACCGCTAATTCACCCCTCCACTTT
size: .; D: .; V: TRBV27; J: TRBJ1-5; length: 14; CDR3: CASSPRAGGFAQHF; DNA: TGTGCCAGCAGCCCTAGGGCCGGGGGGTTTGCCCAGCATTTT
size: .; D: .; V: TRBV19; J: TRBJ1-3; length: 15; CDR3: CASSMGAASGNTIYF; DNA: TGTGCCAGTAGTATGGGGGCAGCTTCTGGAAACACCATATATTTT
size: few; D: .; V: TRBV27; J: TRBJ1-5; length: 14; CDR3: CASGRVRGNQPQHF; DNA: TGTGCCAGCGGGAGGGTCAGGGGTAATCAGCCCCAGCATTTT
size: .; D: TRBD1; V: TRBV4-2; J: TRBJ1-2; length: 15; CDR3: CASSEGQGVLYGYTF; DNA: TGTGCCAGCAGCGAGGGACAGGGCGTTCTCTATGGCTACACCTTC
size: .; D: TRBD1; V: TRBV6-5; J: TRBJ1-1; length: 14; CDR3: CASSRQGGNTEAFF; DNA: TGTGCCAGCAGTAGACAGGGGGGGAACACTGAAGCTTTCTTT
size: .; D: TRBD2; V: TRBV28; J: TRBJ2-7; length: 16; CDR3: CASSPLGTSGSYEQYF; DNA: TGTGCCAGCAGTCCGCTCGGGACTAGCGGGTCCTACGAGCAGTACTTC
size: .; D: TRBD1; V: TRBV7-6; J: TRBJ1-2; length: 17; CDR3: CASSIRQGPGPIDGYTF; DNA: TGTGCCAGCAGCATACGACAGGGCCCAGGACCTATTGATGGCTACACCTTC
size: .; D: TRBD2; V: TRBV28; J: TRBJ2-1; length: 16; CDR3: CASRALLAGGYNEQFF; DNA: TGTGCCAGCAGGGCCCTTCTAGCGGGAGGCTACAATGAGCAGTTCTTC
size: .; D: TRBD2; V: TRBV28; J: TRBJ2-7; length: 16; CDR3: CASSLYRTSGYYEQYF; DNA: TGTGCCAGCAGTTTATATCGGACTAGTGGGTACTACGAGCAGTACTTC
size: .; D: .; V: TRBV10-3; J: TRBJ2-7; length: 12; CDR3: CAISEGGNEQYF; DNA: TGTGCCATCAGTGAAGGGGGAAACGAGCAGTACTTC
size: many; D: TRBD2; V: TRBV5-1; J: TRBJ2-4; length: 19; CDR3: CASSFFPVREGGAKNIQYF; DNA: TGCGCCAGCAGCTTTTTCCCCGTGAGGGAGGGCGGAGCCAAAAACATTCAGTACTTC
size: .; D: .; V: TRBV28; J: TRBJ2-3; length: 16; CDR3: CASRTWGARVTDTQYF; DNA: TGTGCCAGCCGGACGTGGGGAGCGCGAGTCACAGATACGCAGTATTTT
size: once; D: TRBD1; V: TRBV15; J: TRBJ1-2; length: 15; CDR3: CATSRTGYDNYGYTF; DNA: TGTGCCACCAGCAGGACAGGGTACGATAACTATGGCTACACCTTC
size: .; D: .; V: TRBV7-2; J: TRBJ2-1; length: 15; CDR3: CASSLSLSSYNEQFF; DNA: TGTGCCAGCAGCTTATCACTGAGCTCCTACAATGAGCAGTTCTTC
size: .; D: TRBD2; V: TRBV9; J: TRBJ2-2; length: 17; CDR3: CASSLGTSGRNTGELFF; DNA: TGTGCCAGCAGCCTGGGGACTAGCGGGAGGAACACCGGGGAGCTGTTTTTT
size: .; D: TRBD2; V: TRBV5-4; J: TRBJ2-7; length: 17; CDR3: CASSPNERTSGAYEQYF; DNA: TGTGCCAGCAGCCCCAATGAGCGGACTAGCGGAGCCTACGAGCAGTACTTC
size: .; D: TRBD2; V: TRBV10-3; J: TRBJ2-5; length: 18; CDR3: CAISEGRLTSGVRETQYF; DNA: TGTGCCATCAGTGAAGGCCGGCTGACTAGCGGGGTCCGCGAGACCCAGTACTTC
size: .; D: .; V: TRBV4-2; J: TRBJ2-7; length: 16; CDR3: CASSQESPGQAYEQYF; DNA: TGTGCCAGCAGCCAAGAATCCCCGGGACAAGCTTACGAGCAGTACTTC
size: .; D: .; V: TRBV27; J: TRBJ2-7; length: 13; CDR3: CASSLSNNYEQYF; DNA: TGTGCCAGCAGTTTATCTAATAACTACGAGCAGTACTTC
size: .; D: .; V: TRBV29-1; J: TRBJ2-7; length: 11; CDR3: CSVARLDEQYF; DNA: TGCAGCGTTGCGCGCCTGGACGAGCAGTACTTC
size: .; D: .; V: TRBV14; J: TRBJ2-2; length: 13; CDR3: CASSQGYTGELFF; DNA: TGTGCCAGCAGCCAGGGCTACACCGGGGAGCTGTTTTTT
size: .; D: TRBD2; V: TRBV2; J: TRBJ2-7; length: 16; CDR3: CASSEGLAPDYYEQYF; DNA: TGTGCCAGCAGTGAAGGACTAGCGCCCGATTACTACGAGCAGTACTTC
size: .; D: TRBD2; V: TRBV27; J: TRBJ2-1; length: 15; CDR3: CASSPPPSGRREQFF; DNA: TGTGCCAGCAGTCCCCCCCCTAGCGGGAGGCGGGAGCAGTTCTTC
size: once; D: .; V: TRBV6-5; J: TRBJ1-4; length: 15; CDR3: CASSPQTGGFEKLFF; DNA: TGTGCCAGCAGTCCGCAGACAGGTGGTTTTGAAAAACTGTTTTTT
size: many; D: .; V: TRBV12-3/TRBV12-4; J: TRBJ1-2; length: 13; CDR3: CASSLDRFYGYTF; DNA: TGTGCCAGCAGTTTAGACAGGTTCTATGGCTACACCTTC
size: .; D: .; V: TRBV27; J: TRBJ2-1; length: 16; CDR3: CASSLLGFSAYNEQFF; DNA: TGTGCCAGCAGTTTACTCGGGTTTAGCGCCTACAATGAGCAGTTCTTC
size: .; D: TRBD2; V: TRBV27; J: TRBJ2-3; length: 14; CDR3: CASRGGRSADTQYF; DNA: TGTGCCAGCAGGGGCGGGAGAAGCGCAGATACGCAGTATTTT
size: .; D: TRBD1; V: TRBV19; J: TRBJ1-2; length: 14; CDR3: CASSKRDRVYGYTF; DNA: TGTGCCAGTAGTAAAAGGGACAGGGTCTATGGCTACACCTTC
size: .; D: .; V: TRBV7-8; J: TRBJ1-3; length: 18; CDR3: CASSLARFSLVSGNTIYF; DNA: TGTGCCAGCAGCTTAGCGCGGTTTAGTCTTGTCTCTGGAAACACCATATATTTT
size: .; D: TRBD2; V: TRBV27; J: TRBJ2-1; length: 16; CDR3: CASSLSGLAGGYGQFF; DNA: TGTGCCAGCAGTTTATCTGGACTAGCGGGAGGTTATGGGCAGTTCTTC
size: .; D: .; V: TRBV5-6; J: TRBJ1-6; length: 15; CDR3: CASSPDRSYNSPLHF; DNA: TGTGCCAGCAGCCCAGACAGGTCCTATAATTCACCCCTCCACTTT
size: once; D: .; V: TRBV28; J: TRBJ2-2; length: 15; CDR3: CASSFGGTNTGELFF; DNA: TGTGCCAGCAGTTTCGGAGGAACGAACACCGGGGAGCTGTTTTTT
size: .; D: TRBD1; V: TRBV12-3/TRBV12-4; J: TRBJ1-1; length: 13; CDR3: CASSTTGGTEAFF; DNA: TGTGCCAGCAGTACTACAGGGGGCACTGAAGCTTTCTTT
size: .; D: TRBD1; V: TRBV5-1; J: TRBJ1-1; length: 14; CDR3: CASSQGQSNTEAFF; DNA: TGCGCCAGCAGTCAGGGACAGTCAAACACTGAAGCTTTCTTT
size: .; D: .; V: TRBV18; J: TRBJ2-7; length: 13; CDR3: CASSRQVDYEQYF; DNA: TGTGCCAGCTCCCGACAGGTCGACTACGAGCAGTACTTC
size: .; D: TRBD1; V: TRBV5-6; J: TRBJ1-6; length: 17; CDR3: CASSLEGTGGYNSPLHF; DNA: TGTGCCAGCAGCTTGGAGGGGACAGGGGGGTATAATTCACCCCTCCACTTT
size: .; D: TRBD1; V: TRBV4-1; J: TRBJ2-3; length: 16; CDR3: CASSLRDRRGTDTQYF; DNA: TGCGCCAGCAGCCTCAGGGATCGCAGGGGGACAGATACGCAGTATTTT
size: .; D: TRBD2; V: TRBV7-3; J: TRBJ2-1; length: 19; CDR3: CASSLKGRLAGGSMGEQFF; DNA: TGTGCCAGCAGCTTAAAGGGGAGACTAGCGGGAGGGAGCATGGGGGAGCAGTTCTTC